This T cell receptor (beta chain) was identified in a study of T-cell memory formation after mild COVID-19. Turning to the study itself: TCR clusters mostly belonged to single donors.

Overall study findings and caveats: Contracting CD4+ clones were located mainly in CM and EM, and CD8+ clones in EMRA.

TCRdb independently ran MiXCR on the 5' RACE reads; one entry per CDR3 protein. The sample yields some 350,000 distinct CDR3 sequences, 10% to 15% seen once. This clonotype has a handful of counts. The antigen is unknown. Trimming took 3 bases from V and 5 from J, leaving 11 bases between them. The CDR3 extends over 14 amino acids. This TCR was sampled from a young man who had mild COVID-19 (a few samples of this study predate the infection). Cell type and time point are not known. The source material was PBMCs or a T cell subset sorted from them (not recorded which). The genes are TRBV12-3 or TRBV12-4 and TRBJ2-1; D perhaps matches TRBD1 (5 bases). The CDR3 loop is CASSFAGPHNEQFF. The CDR3 DNA reads as TGTGCCAGCAGTTTTGCAGGGCCCCACAATGAGCAGTTCTTC.